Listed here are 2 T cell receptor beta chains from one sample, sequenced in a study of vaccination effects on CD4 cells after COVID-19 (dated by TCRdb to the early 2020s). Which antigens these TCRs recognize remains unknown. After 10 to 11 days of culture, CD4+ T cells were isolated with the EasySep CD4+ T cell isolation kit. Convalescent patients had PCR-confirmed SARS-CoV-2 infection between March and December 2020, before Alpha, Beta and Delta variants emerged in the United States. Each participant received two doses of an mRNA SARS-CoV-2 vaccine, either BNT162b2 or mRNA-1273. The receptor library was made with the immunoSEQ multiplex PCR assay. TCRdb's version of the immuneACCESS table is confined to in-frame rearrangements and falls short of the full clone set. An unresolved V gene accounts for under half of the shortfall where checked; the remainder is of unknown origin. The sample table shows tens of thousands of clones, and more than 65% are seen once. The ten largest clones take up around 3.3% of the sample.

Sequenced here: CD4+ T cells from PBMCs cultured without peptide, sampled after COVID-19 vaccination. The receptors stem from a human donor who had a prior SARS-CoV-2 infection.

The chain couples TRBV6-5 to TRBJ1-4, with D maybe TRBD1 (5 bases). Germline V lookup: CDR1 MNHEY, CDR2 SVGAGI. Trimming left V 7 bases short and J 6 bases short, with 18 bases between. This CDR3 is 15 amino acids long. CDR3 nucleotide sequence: TGTGCCAGCATTCCGGGACGGGACGGGTATGAAAAACTGTTTTTT. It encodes CASIPGRDGYEKLFF.

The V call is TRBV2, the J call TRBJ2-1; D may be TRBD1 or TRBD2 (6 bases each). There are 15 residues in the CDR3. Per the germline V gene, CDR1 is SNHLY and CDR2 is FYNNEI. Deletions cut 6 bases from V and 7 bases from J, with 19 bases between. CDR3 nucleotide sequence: TGTGCCAGCAGCAGGGGACTTCGAGGGGGGAATGAGCAGTTCTTC. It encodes CASSRGLRGGNEQFF.